This T cell receptor beta chain was observed in a study of PD-L1 blockade in urothelial cancer. Study-level background: Per blood sample, T cells had a median of roughly 150,000.

The CDR3 runs 13 residues. After removal of 5 bases from V and 4 bases from J, the junction contained 5 bases not matched to a gene. Germline V CDR1 and CDR2: GTSNPN, SVGIG (reference sequence). Each PCR received spiked synthetic TCR analog templates. Some clones are missing from TCRdb's copy, which holds only in-frame ones; the method was immunoSEQ multiplex PCR. The sample yields about 40,000 clones, more than 75% seen once. Time point defined: peripheral blood 6 weeks after treatment start. The chain has TRBV30 and TRBJ1-1; 9 nucleotides agree with TRBD1. This receptor was obtained from a man aged 40-55 years with urothelial cancer. Sequenced here: PBMCs, sampled around atezolizumab (anti-PD-L1) treatment. The CDR3 nucleotides read TGTGCCTGGGGGACAGGGTTGGTCACTGAAGCTTTCTTT. Translating gives CAWGTGLVTEAFF.